The sequence of this T cell receptor (beta chain) was determined in a study of blood T cell repertoires in COVID-19. The table lists this clone with a count of one. The CDR3 is 14 residues long. Germline lookup yields CDR1 SEHNR and CDR2 FQNEAQ (reference sequence). After removal of 8 bases from V and 7 bases from J, the junction contained 7 bases not matched to a gene. Assay used: immunoSEQ multiplex PCR; TCRdb lists only in-frame clones, some missing. The data contain hundreds of thousands of clones, roughly nine tenths of them singletons. Individuals aged about 18 to 100 years were recruited from 24 US areas.

The sequencing input was PBMCs or T cells enriched from blood (not recorded which). The source is a woman in her twenties or thirties who had recovered from COVID-19. This sequence joins TRBV7-9 and TRBJ2-1; 11 nucleotides match TRBD2. The CDR3 region has the DNA TGTGCCAGCGGACTAGCGGGTATAGGGAATGAGCAGTTCTTC. Its protein product is CASGLAGIGNEQFF.